What follows are 9 T cell receptor beta chains derived from one specimen sequenced in a study of T cell changes during pregnancy in multiple sclerosis. TCRdb's table, derived via immunoSEQ multiplex PCR, lists solely in-frame clones and lacks some. In the table there are some 26,000 clones, about 89% of which are singletons. The specimen was CD4+ T cells from peripheral blood mononuclear cells, collected in the first trimester of pregnancy. The receptor set was obtained from a female donor in good health, enrolled as a control in a pregnancy study.

The V and J genes are TRBV7-2 and TRBJ2-7; 8 nucleotides agree with TRBD2. With 3 bases clipped from V and 1 base from J, the junction kept 8 bases outside the gene matches. Germline V gene lookup returns CDR1 SGHTA and CDR2 FQGNSA. There are 16 residues in the CDR3. The CDR3 nucleotides are TGTGCCAGCAGCTTGATAGCTAGCGGGTTGTCCTACGAGCAGTACTTC. It encodes CASSLIASGLSYEQYF.

The V call is TRBV7-2, the J call TRBJ1-2; D unresolved. Trimming removed 3 bases at V and 7 bases at J, with 15 bases between. Germline CDR1 SGHTA, CDR2 FQGNSA. The CDR3 is 14 residues long. The CDR3 region is CASSFSRGLGGYTF. CDR3 bases: TGTGCCAGCAGCTTTTCGAGAGGGCTGGGTGGCTACACCTTC. Using reference TRBV7-2 and TRBJ1-2 for the parts outside the CDR3, the full variable domain is GAGVSQSPSNKVTEKGKDVELRCDPISGHTALYWYRQSLGQGLEFLIYFQGNSAPDKSGLPSDRFSAERTGGSVSTLTIQRTQQEDSAVYLCASSFSRGLGGYTFGSGTRLTVV.

This chain connects TRBV4-2 to TRBJ2-5; 9 bases align to TRBD2. Germline trimming cut 1 base from V and 2 bases from J; bases unmatched to any gene: 2. CDR1 and CDR2 from the germline V gene are LGHNA and YNFKEQ. This CDR3 spans 15 amino acids. The chain's CDR3 is CASSQARGGQETQYF. The DNA for the CDR3 is TGTGCCAGCAGCCAAGCGCGGGGGGGGCAAGAGACCCAGTACTTC.

V usage is TRBV28 and J usage is TRBJ1-4; TRBD1 matches at 7 bases. Germline V gives CDR1 MDHEN, CDR2 SYDVKM. Germline trimming cut 5 bases from V and 8 bases from J; bases unmatched to any gene: 8. The CDR3 is 14 amino acids. CDR3 protein: CASSEGGRKEKLFF. The DNA of the CDR3 is TGTGCCAGCAGTGAAGGGGGCCGTAAGGAAAAACTGTTTTTT.

The chain employs TRBV9 and TRBJ2-1; the match to TRBD1 covers 10 bases. The ends lost 3 bases at V and 10 bases at J; junction bases unmatched: 10. The CDR3 is made up of 15 amino acids. Looked up from germline, CDR1 is SGDLS and CDR2 is YYNGEE. Here the CDR3 reads CASSAAGTGVFEQFF. CDR3 DNA sequence: TGTGCCAGCAGCGCCGCCGGGACAGGGGTATTCGAGCAGTTCTTC.

This clone was seen just once. The V gene is TRBV29-1, the J gene TRBJ2-1; possibly TRBD1 for D (5 bases). Trimming pared 1 base from V and 4 bases from J, leaving 14 bases between. Germline V gene lookup returns CDR1 SQVTM and CDR2 ANQGSEA. The CDR3 is made up of 15 amino acids. CDR3: CSVEGGPGSYNEQFF. In DNA, the CDR3 is TGCAGCGTTGAAGGGGGCCCTGGGTCGTACAATGAGCAGTTCTTC.

The chain has TRBV19 and TRBJ2-2, with D tentatively TRBD2 (7 bases). CDR3 size: 16 residues. Germline CDR1 reads LNHDA; CDR2 reads SQIVND (reference sequence). V was cut by 8 bases and J by 3 bases, with 19 bases left in between. The CDR3 DNA follows: TGTGCCAGTCTACCTCGGGGGGCTACGGACACCGGGGAGCTGTTTTTT. Protein: CASLPRGATDTGELFF.

This chain links TRBV25-1 with TRBJ2-3; D is unclear. Germline V gene lookup returns CDR1 MGHDK and CDR2 SYGVNS. This CDR3 comprises 13 residues. V gave up 4 bases and J gave up 1 base, with 6 bases separating them. CDR3 sequence reads: CASSVTGTDTQYF. CDR3 nucleotides: TGTGCCAGCAGTGTAACAGGCACAGATACGCAGTATTTT.

V gene TRBV11-2 combines with J gene TRBJ2-7; D is uncertain. The CDR3 covers 11 residues. Per the germline V gene, CDR1 is SGHAT and CDR2 is FQNNGV. V was cut by 10 bases and J by 7 bases, with 14 bases left in between. The CDR3 reads CATPIGDEQYF. CDR3 in DNA: TGTGCCACCCCCATAGGAGATGAGCAGTACTTC.